This entry concerns a single T cell receptor (beta chain). This CDR3 is built from 13 residues. V lost 6 bases and J 5 bases, leaving 11 bases between the germline ends. Germline V gives CDR1 LGHNT, CDR2 FRNRAP. This entry is derived from a study of OX40 agonist ivuxolimab in advanced cancers. Measured with immunoSEQ multiplex PCR; TCRdb has only the in-frame clones, and not every one. The sample lists 77,000 or so clones, 85% to 90% seen once, with roughly 2.2% in the top ten. The chain carries TRBV12-5 and TRBJ2-1; D unresolved. This TCR was recovered from an adult with an advanced solid tumor such as melanoma, head and neck, liver or kidney cancer. Sequencing was performed on CD4+ or CD8+ T cells sorted from blood, taken in a trial of the OX40 agonist ivuxolimab. Here the CDR3 reads CASGPASDNEQFF. The CDR3 DNA is TGTGCTAGTGGACCCGCCTCGGACAATGAGCAGTTCTTC.